This note documents a single T cell receptor beta chain sequence. Trimming took 6 bases from V and 3 from J; bases not matched to a gene: 10. Germline CDR1 is SNHLY and CDR2 is FYNNEI. The CDR3 spans 15 residues. Participants' own reports of clinical history determined their cohort assignment. The data stem from a study of blood T cell repertoires in COVID-19. Overall study context: Recovered participants had two consecutive negative NP/OP PCR tests, healthcare professional clearance, or symptom resolution.

TCRdb keeps only in-frame clones here, not all; method: immunoSEQ multiplex PCR. The sample has hundreds of thousands of clones, 70% to 90% seen once. This sequence originates from a middle-aged man in a cohort exposed to, infected with or recovered from COVID-19 (not recorded which). This sequence joins TRBV2 and TRBJ2-7; TRBD1 matches at 8 bases. The sequenced sample consisted of PBMCs or T cells enriched from blood (not recorded which). CDR3 residues: CASSLDRGEVYEQYF. CDR3 coding DNA: TGTGCCAGCAGCCTAGACAGGGGCGAAGTCTACGAGCAGTACTTC. The whole variable domain, remainder taken from reference TRBV2 and TRBJ2-7, is EPEVTQTPSHQVTQMGQEVILRCVPISNHLYFYWYRQILGQKVEFLVSFYNNEISEKSEIFDDQFSVERPDGSNFTLKIRSTKLEDSAMYFCASSLDRGEVYEQYFGPGTRLTVT.